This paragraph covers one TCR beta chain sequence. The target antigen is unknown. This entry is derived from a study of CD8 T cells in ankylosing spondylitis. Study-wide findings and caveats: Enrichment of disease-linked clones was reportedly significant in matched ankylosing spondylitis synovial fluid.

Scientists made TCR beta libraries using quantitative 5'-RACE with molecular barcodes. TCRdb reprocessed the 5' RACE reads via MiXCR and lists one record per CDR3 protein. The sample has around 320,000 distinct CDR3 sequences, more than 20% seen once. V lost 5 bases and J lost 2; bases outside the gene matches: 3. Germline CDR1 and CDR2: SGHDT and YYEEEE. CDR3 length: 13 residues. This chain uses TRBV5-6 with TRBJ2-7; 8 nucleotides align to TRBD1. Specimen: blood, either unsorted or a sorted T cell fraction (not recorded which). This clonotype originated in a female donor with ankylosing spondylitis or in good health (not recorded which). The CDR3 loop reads CASRRTGTYEQYF. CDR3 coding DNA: TGTGCCAGCAGGCGGACAGGGACCTACGAGCAGTACTTC.